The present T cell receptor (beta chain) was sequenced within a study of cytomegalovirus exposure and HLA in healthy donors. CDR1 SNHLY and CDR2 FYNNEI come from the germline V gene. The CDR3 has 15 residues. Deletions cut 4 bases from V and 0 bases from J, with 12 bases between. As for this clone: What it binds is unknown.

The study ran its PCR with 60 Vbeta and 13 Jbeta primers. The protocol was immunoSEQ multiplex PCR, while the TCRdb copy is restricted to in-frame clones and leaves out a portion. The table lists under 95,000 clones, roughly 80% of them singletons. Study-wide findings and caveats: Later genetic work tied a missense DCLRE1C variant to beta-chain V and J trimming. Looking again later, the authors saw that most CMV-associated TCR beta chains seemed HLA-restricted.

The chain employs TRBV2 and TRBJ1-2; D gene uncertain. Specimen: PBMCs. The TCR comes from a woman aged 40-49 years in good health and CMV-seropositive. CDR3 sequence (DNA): TGTGCCAGCAGTGGACTCAACGAAGCTAACTATGGCTACACCTTC. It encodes CASSGLNEANYGYTF.